This T cell receptor (beta chain) was captured in a study of shared clonotypes between healthy human individuals. Comment on this clone: Antigen: not known.

CDR3 length equals 13 residues. Trimming took 5 bases from V and 3 from J, leaving 8 bases between them. Germline V CDR1 and CDR2: SGHTA, FQGNSA. Sequencing was performed with immunoSEQ multiplex PCR; in TCRdb, only in-frame clones are kept and a portion is missing. The sample contains 900,000 to 1,200,000 clones, around three quarters of which appear only once. Study-level findings and limits: When compared with the clonotypes that were shared by all four sorted-subset donors, the non-shared clonotypes turned out to have lower generation probabilities. Limited genetic and exposure-history diversity came from having few donors. The naive CD4 repertoires of four donors were compared, and approximately 5% of clonotypes were shared.

The sample taken for sequencing was memory CD4+ T cells from PBMCs. The subset here: CD45RA-negative fraction. This sequence joins TRBV7-2 and TRBJ2-1; no reliable D call. The receptor was isolated from a man in his late teens or twenties in good health. Some clones in this sample may be carry-over from other donors' samples. The CDR3: CASSAANYNEQFF. The DNA for the CDR3 is TGTGCCAGCAGCGCTGCAAACTACAATGAGCAGTTCTTC.